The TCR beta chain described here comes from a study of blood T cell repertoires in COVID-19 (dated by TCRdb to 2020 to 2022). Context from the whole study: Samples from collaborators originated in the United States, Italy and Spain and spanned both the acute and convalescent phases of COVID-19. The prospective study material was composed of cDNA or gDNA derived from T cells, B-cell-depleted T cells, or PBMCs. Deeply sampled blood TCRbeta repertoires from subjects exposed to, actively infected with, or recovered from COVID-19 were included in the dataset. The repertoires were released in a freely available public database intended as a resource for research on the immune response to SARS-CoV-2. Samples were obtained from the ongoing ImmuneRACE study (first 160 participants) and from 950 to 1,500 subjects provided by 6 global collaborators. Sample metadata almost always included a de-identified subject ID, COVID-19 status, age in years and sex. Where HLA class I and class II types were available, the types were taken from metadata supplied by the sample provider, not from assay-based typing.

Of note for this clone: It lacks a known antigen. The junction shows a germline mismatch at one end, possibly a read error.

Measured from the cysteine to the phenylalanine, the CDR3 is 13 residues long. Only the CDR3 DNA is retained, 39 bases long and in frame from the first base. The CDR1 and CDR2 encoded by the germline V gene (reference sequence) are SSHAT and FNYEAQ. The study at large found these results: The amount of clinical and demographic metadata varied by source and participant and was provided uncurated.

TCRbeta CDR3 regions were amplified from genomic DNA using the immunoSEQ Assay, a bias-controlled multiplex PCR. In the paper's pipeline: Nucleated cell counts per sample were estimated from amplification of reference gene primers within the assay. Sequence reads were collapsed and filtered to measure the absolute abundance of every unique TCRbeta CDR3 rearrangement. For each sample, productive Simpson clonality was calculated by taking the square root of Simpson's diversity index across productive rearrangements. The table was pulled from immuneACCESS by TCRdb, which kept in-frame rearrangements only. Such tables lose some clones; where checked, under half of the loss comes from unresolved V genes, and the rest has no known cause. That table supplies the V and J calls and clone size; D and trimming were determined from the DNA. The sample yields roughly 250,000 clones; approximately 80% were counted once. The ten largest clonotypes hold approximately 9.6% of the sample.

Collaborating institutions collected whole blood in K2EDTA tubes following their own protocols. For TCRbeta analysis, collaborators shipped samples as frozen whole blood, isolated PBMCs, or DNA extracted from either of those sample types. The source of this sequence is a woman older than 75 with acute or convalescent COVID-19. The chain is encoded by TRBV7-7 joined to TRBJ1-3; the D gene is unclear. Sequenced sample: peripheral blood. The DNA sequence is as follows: TGTGCTAGCAGCCCCAGCTCTGGAAACACCATATATTTT. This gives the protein CASSPSSGNTIYF.